This T cell receptor (delta chain) was obtained from a study of gamma-delta T cells after stem cell transplantation. By frequency in the sample, this clone is medium-sized. This sequence is one base from a far larger clone and is likely a read error. Other DNA sequences within the sample encode an identical CDR3. CDR1 and CDR2 (germline): GEAIGNYY, EKD. The CDR3 length is 20 residues. TCRdb repeated clone calling on the RT-PCR reads with CATT. The table lists some 1,700 delta-chain clones, 2% to 2.5% of them singletons. V usage is TRDV2 and J usage is TRDJ3, with 11 bases aligning to TRDD3. The sequence was collected from a human donor. It is not recorded whose cells these are; they may come from a transplant donor. Sequencing was done on a sample of gamma-delta T cells. The CDR3 here is CACDTVLGDTSSWDTRQMFF. CDR3 bases: TGCGCCTGTGACACCGTTCTGGGGGATACAAGCTCCTGGGACACCCGACAGATGTTTTTC.